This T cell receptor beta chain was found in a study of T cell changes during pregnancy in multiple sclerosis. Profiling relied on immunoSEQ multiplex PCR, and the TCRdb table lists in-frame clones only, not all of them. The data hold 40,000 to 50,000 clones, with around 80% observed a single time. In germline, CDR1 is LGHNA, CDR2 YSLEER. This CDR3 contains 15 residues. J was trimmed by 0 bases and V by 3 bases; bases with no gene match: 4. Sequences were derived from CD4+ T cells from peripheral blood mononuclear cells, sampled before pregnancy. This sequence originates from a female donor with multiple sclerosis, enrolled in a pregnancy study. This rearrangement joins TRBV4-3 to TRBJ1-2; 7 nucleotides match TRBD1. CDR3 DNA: TGCGCCAGCAGCCATAACGACAGGGCTAACTATGGCTACACCTTC. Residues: CASSHNDRANYGYTF.